The TCR beta chain under discussion was sequenced for a study of blood T cell repertoires in COVID-19. Study in general: Donors in the United States, Italy and Spain gave samples during acute or convalescent COVID-19.

Sequencing used immunoSEQ multiplex PCR; TCRdb keeps in-frame clones, though not all of them. This sample has approximately 170,000 clones, with about 92% found just once. Unmatched junction bases numbered 9, after V lost 7 bases and J lost 5 bases. This CDR3 comprises 14 residues. CDR1 is MNHEY and CDR2 is SMNVEV in the germline V gene (reference sequence). Sequencing was done on a sample of peripheral blood. The receptor comes from a man aged 55-75 years with active or convalescent COVID-19. V usage is TRBV27 and J usage is TRBJ1-1; 8 nucleotides line up with TRBD1. The CDR3 here is CASTPGNRGTEAFF. The DNA of the CDR3 is TGTGCCAGCACCCCAGGGAACAGGGGGACTGAAGCTTTCTTT.